The source of this TCR beta chain is a study of brain T cells in children with intractable seizures. The assay was immunoSEQ multiplex PCR, and TCRdb's table has in-frame clones only and misses some. The repertoire has about 340,000 clones, over 90% of them found once; the top ten carry 5.7%. Stated time point: blood from clinic visit 5 months post-surgery; TSC patient then seizure free. Surgery cases with the highest brain T cell transcript signatures were chosen for sequencing. Germline loops: CDR1 MDHEN, CDR2 SYDVKM. The CDR3 consists of 15 residues. Trimming cost V 4 bases and J 1 base; bases outside gene matches: 4.

The chain is built from TRBV28 and TRBJ1-3; the match to TRBD1 covers 7 bases. This specimen was peripheral blood, taken 4 to 6 months after surgery. The source of this sequence is a boy younger than two with tuberous sclerosis and intractable seizures. The CDR3 DNA follows: TGTGCCAGCAGTTACAGGGGAGCTTCTGGAAACACCATATATTTT. Protein: CASSYRGASGNTIYF. The variable domain in full, completed from reference TRBV28 and TRBJ1-3, reads DVKVTQSSRYLVKRTGEKVFLECVQDMDHENMFWYRQDPGLGLRLIYFSYDVKMKEKGDIPEGYSVSREKKERFSLILESASTNQTSMYLCASSYRGASGNTIYFGEGSWLTVV.